Presented here are 10 T cell receptor beta chains from one specimen sequenced in a study of shared clonotypes between healthy human individuals. The data were produced by immunoSEQ multiplex PCR, yet TCRdb's version contains in-frame clones alone and is incomplete. The repertoire holds more than 500,000 clones, with around 96% as singletons. The sample was naive CD4+ T cells sorted from blood. This sample's subset: CD45RA+ positively selected. The receptor source for this set is a woman between 25 and 40 years old in good health.

The rearrangement uses TRBV5-1 and TRBJ1-2, with a weak D call TRBD1 (6 bases). The germline CDR1 and CDR2 sequences are SGHRS and YFSETQ. CDR3 length equals 15 residues. The V and J ends lost 0 bases and 5 bases respectively, with 14 bases between them. The CDR3 nucleotides read TGCGCCAGCAGCTTGGGGGCAGGGGAGGAGTATGGCTACACCTTC. As protein: CASSLGAGEEYGYTF.

The genes are TRBV28 and TRBJ1-4; 7 bases line up with TRBD1. This CDR3 region has 12 residues. After removal of 7 bases from V and 11 bases from J, the junction contained 7 bases not matched to a gene. Germline V lookup: CDR1 MDHEN, CDR2 SYDVKM. CDR3 in DNA: TGTGCCAGCACCCAGGGGGGAGTTAAACTGTTTTTT. It encodes CASTQGGVKLFF.

This clone was found once. This chain joins TRBV6-1 and TRBJ2-7, with 11 bases fitting TRBD1. Germline lookup yields CDR1 MNHNS and CDR2 SASEGT. The CDR3 contains 18 residues. V lost 1 base, J lost 6 bases, and 14 bases stayed unmatched. The CDR3 protein is CASSEVRVRWGTGGEQYF. CDR3 nucleotides: TGTGCCAGCAGTGAAGTGAGGGTCCGGTGGGGGACAGGGGGCGAGCAGTACTTC.

This clone was observed a single time. This chain connects TRBV11-1 to TRBJ2-7; 7 positions agree with TRBD1. The V and J ends lost 0 bases and 4 bases, in that order; junction bases with no gene match: 6. CDR1 is SGHAT, CDR2 FQDESV, per germline (reference sequence). The CDR3 contains 15 residues. In nucleotides, the CDR3 is TGTGCCAGCAGCTTAGCCGGACAGGCCCTTTACGAGCAGTACTTC. Translated: CASSLAGQALYEQYF.

The chain employs TRBV30 and TRBJ2-7; D is ambiguous. V was cut by 6 bases and J by 4 bases, with 13 bases left in between. This CDR3 spans 12 amino acids. Germline V CDR1 and CDR2: GTSNPN, SVGIG (reference sequence). The CDR3 DNA reads as TGTGCCTGCCTCTTATGGCCGTACGAGCAGTACTTC. It encodes CACLLWPYEQYF.

This sequence joins TRBV4-2 and TRBJ2-5, with 8 bases that match TRBD2. The CDR3 contains 14 residues. V shed 6 bases and J 2 bases; nucleotides not matched to a gene: 5. Per the germline V gene, CDR1 is LGHNA and CDR2 is YNFKEQ. The CDR3 loop is CASSTSGTQETQYF. DNA of the CDR3: TGTGCCAGCAGTACTAGCGGCACTCAAGAGACCCAGTACTTC.

This sequence joins TRBV5-6 and TRBJ2-3, with 11 nucleotides matching TRBD2. The germline V gene encodes CDR1 SGHDT and CDR2 YYEEEE. Trimming removed 4 bases from V and 4 bases from J; junction bases left unmatched: 5. The CDR3 is made up of 15 amino acids. DNA of the CDR3: TGTGCCAGCAGCGTAGCGGGAGGGTCGGCAGATACGCAGTATTTT. This encodes CASSVAGGSADTQYF. Full variable domain (remainder filled in from reference TRBV5-6 and TRBJ2-3): DAGVTQSPTHLIKTRGQQVTLRCSPKSGHDTVSWYQQALGQGPQFIFQYYEEEERQRGNFPDRFSGHQFPNYSSELNVNALLLGDSALYLCASSVAGGSADTQYFGPGTRLTVL.

This clone occurred a few times. The V and J genes are TRBV30 and TRBJ1-2; D is unclear. From germline, CDR1 is GTSNPN and CDR2 SVGIG (reference sequence). The CDR3 is 12 amino acids. V lost 0 bases and J 7 bases, leaving 9 bases between the germline ends. CDR3 sequence: CAWSVGGAGYTF. CDR3 in DNA: TGTGCCTGGAGTGTGGGAGGTGCTGGCTACACCTTC.

The V call is TRBV15, the J call TRBJ1-1; a weak D match, TRBD1 (5 bases). Germline lookup yields CDR1 LNHNV and CDR2 YYDKDF (reference sequence). Trimming took 1 base from V and 1 from J, leaving 10 bases between them. CDR3 size: 15 residues. The CDR3 nucleotides are TGTGCCACCAGCAGAGGGCGGGGGGGGAACACTGAAGCTTTCTTT. Protein: CATSRGRGGNTEAFF.

The chain recombines TRBV28 with TRBJ1-1, with 9 positions matching TRBD1. V lost 1 base to trimming and J lost 1 base; unmatched junction nucleotides: 16. The CDR3 runs 20 residues. CDR1 and CDR2 (germline): MDHEN, SYDVKM. CDR3 coding DNA: TGTGCCAGCAGTTTATCGTTCTGGATACAGGGGGCAATAAGGAACACTGAAGCTTTCTTT. It specifies CASSLSFWIQGAIRNTEAFF.